This T cell receptor beta chain is drawn from a study of T cells in Graves' hyperthyroidism and ophthalmopathy. Broader study findings: Expanded thyroid clonotypes (above 0.001) were mostly also found in blood. Before onset, by a median of around 6.4 months, the model predicted ophthalmopathy. Ophthalmopathy and stable hyperthyroidism were told apart by a 13 V-J model.

This CDR3 has 13 residues. Germline lookup yields CDR1 SGHVS and CDR2 FQNEAQ. Trimming shortened V by 6 bases and J by 7 bases, and 13 bases separated the two germline ends. RNA transcripts were the template for amplifying TCR beta CDR3 regions. The HTBI set primed first-round TCR CDR3 RT-PCR. TCRdb fed the multiplex PCR reads into MiXCR, producing one record per CDR3 protein. The sample has hundreds of thousands of distinct CDR3 sequences, 45% seen once. Patients were excluded because of uncontrolled infection, other autoimmune disease, pregnancy or lactation. In this sample, this clonotype turned up many times. What it recognizes is unknown.

This sequence was found in an adult man with Graves' disease, either hyperthyroidism or ophthalmopathy (not recorded which). This chain uses TRBV7-8 with TRBJ1-5; D perhaps matches TRBD1 (5 bases). The sequenced material came from peripheral blood or thyroid tissue (not recorded which). The CDR3 reads CASSLVGDQPQHF. The CDR3 region has the DNA TGTGCCAGCAGTTTGGTGGGGGACCAGCCCCAGCATTTT.